The 14 T cell receptor beta chains presented below share a single source sample, sequenced in a study of control samples from healthy donors and cancer patients. The assay was immunoSEQ multiplex PCR, and TCRdb's table has in-frame clones only and misses some. The repertoire includes some 150,000 clones, about 90% of them detected once, and less than 8.5% sits in the top ten. Source material: blood. These receptors all stem from a man aged 18 to 30 in good health.

This clone was picked up one time. This chain connects TRBV6-5 to TRBJ1-1; D possibly corresponds to TRBD1 (5 bases). This CDR3 has 13 residues. The germline V gene has CDR1 MNHEY and CDR2 SVGAGI. Between the trimmed V and J ends, which lost 6 bases and 3 bases, there was a span of 11 bases. The CDR3 bases are TGTGCCAGCAGCCTGGACATAGACACTGAAGCTTTCTTT. Protein: CASSLDIDTEAFF.

The chain is built from TRBV29-1 and TRBJ1-2; 7 nucleotides line up with TRBD1. J gave up 4 bases and V 7 bases, and 12 bases lay outside the gene matches. This CDR3 spans 14 amino acids. Per the germline V gene, CDR1 is SQVTM and CDR2 is ANQGSEA. The CDR3 here is CSAREQGSGYGYTF. CDR3 nucleotides: TGCAGCGCCCGAGAACAGGGGTCGGGCTATGGCTACACCTTC.

V is TRBV2 and J is TRBJ2-7, with 7 bases matching TRBD1. CDR1 is SNHLY and CDR2 is FYNNEI in the germline V gene. The CDR3 loop spans 13 amino acids. V dropped 4 bases and J dropped 5; count of bases not matched to a gene: 5. Here the CDR3 reads CASSVLGTDEQYF. In nucleotides, the CDR3 is TGTGCCAGCAGTGTTCTCGGGACAGACGAGCAGTACTTC.

This rearrangement joins TRBV27 to TRBJ2-7; TRBD1 matches 10 bases. Germline loops: CDR1 MNHEY, CDR2 SMNVEV (reference sequence). The CDR3 is made up of 14 amino acids. V lost 7 bases and J lost 1; bases outside the gene matches: 4. The CDR3 spells CASTRTGGSYEQYF. For the CDR3, the DNA is TGTGCCAGCACCAGGACAGGGGGGTCCTACGAGCAGTACTTC.

The chain has TRBV5-5 and TRBJ2-3; no reliable D call. The length of the CDR3 is 13 residues. With 4 bases removed from V and 2 bases from J, the gap between germline ends came to 8 bases. From germline, CDR1 is SGHKS and CDR2 YYEKEE (reference sequence). CDR3 protein: CASSRSPTDTQYF. The CDR3 bases are TGTGCCAGCAGCCGGTCGCCCACAGATACGCAGTATTTT.

V usage is TRBV4-1 and J usage is TRBJ2-7, with 7 bases lining up with TRBD2. The CDR3 contains 14 residues. Germline CDR1 MGHRA, CDR2 YSYEKL. Germline trimming cut 3 bases from V and 2 bases from J; bases unmatched to any gene: 4. In nucleotides, the CDR3 is TGCGCCAGCAGCCATGGGGGAGGGGCCTACGAGCAGTACTTC. Residues: CASSHGGGAYEQYF.

This clone has only one observation. This sequence joins TRBV7-9 and TRBJ2-2; 7 bases align to TRBD2. Germline V CDR1 and CDR2: SEHNR, FQNEAQ (reference sequence). The CDR3 spans 15 residues. Losses at the gene ends were 2 bases for V and 6 bases for J; bases not matched to a gene: 6. The CDR3 loop is CASSLTTSRAGELFF. The DNA of the CDR3 is TGTGCCAGCAGCTTAACGACTAGCAGGGCCGGGGAGCTGTTTTTT. Combining the CDR3 with reference TRBV7-9 and TRBJ2-2 gives the whole variable domain DTGVSQNPRHKITKRGQNVTFRCDPISEHNRLYWYRQTLGQGPEFLTYFQNEAQLEKSRLLSDRFSAERPKGSFSTLEIQRTEQGDSAMYLCASSLTTSRAGELFFGEGSRLTVL.

This clone was observed once. The rearrangement joins TRBV7-3 to TRBJ2-7; TRBD1 matches 7 bases. V trimming: 4 bases; J trimming: 0 bases; junction bases outside the gene matches: 0. In germline, CDR1 is SGHTA, CDR2 FQGTGA. The CDR3 runs 13 residues. CDR3 region: CASSWDSSYEQYF. In nucleotides, the CDR3 is TGTGCCAGCAGCTGGGACAGCTCCTACGAGCAGTACTTC.

V and J are TRBV7-2 and TRBJ1-5; unclear D gene. Trimming cost V 1 base and J 0 bases, with 4 bases left between them. This CDR3 region has 14 residues. Per the germline V gene, CDR1 is SGHTA and CDR2 is FQGNSA. Written as DNA, the CDR3 is TGTGCCAGCAGCTTAGGGTATAGCAATCAGCCCCAGCATTTT. Translation gives CASSLGYSNQPQHF.

The chain combines TRBV7-9 with TRBJ2-3; 13 positions match TRBD2. The trim removed 4 bases at V and 2 bases at J, leaving 6 bases unmatched. This CDR3 is 17 amino acids long. From germline, CDR1 is SEHNR and CDR2 FQNEAQ (reference sequence). In nucleotides, the CDR3 is TGTGCCAGCAGCTCGGGACTAGCGGGATCTACCACAGATACGCAGTATTTT. Its translation: CASSSGLAGSTTDTQYF.

This chain uses TRBV12-5 with TRBJ2-5; 10 nucleotides align to TRBD1. V was clipped by 1 base and J by 6 bases; unmatched bases: 11. Germline-derived CDR1 and CDR2 are LGHNT and FRNRAP. CDR3 length: 17 amino acids. As DNA, the CDR3 is TGTGCTAGTGGTTTGGCTCCGACAGGGGGCGTAATGAAGACCCAGTACTTC. Residues: CASGLAPTGGVMKTQYF. Using reference TRBV12-5 and TRBJ2-5 for the parts outside the CDR3, the full variable domain is DARVTQTPRHKVTEMGQEVTMRCQPILGHNTVFWYRQTMMQGLELLAYFRNRAPLDDSGMPKDRFSAEMPDATLATLKIQPSEPRDSAVYFCASGLAPTGGVMKTQYFGPGTRLLVL.

This chain joins TRBV5-6 and TRBJ2-5; 9 bases fit TRBD1. The CDR3 runs to 14 residues. Looked up from germline, CDR1 is SGHDT and CDR2 is YYEEEE. Losses at the gene ends were 4 bases for V and 3 bases for J; bases not matched to a gene: 4. The CDR3 bases are TGTGCCAGCAGCGGGGGGACAGGGAAAGAGACCCAGTACTTC. Translating it yields CASSGGTGKETQYF. The full variable domain, its missing parts supplied by reference TRBV5-6 and TRBJ2-5, is DAGVTQSPTHLIKTRGQQVTLRCSPKSGHDTVSWYQQALGQGPQFIFQYYEEEERQRGNFPDRFSGHQFPNYSSELNVNALLLGDSALYLCASSGGTGKETQYFGPGTRLLVL.

The chain combines TRBV9 with TRBJ1-2; tentative D call: TRBD1 (6 bases). Germline values: CDR1 SGDLS, CDR2 YYNGEE. Trimming left V 5 bases short and J 5 bases short, with 13 bases between. The CDR3 is made up of 13 amino acids. Here the CDR3 reads CASRNTGRYGYTF. DNA of the CDR3: TGTGCCAGCAGAAACACAGGGAGGTATGGCTACACCTTC.

The chain combines TRBV3-1 (or the pseudogene TRBV3-2) with TRBJ1-1; 8 nucleotides agree with TRBD1. Germline V CDR1 and CDR2: LGHDT, YNNKEL (reference sequence). J was trimmed by 4 bases and V by 4 bases; bases with no gene match: 5. This CDR3 has 14 amino acids. The CDR3 is CASSPRGLATEAFF. The CDR3 coding sequence is TGTGCCAGCAGCCCCAGGGGGCTGGCCACTGAAGCTTTCTTT.